Each of the 30 T cell receptor beta chains below was sequenced from the same sample in a study of identical twins. A single record per CDR3 protein comes from TCRdb applying MiXCR to the 5' RACE reads. The sample yields over 550,000 distinct CDR3 sequences, under 8.5% seen once. These records were also assigned to another study, of yellow fever vaccine responses in identical twins.

Sequenced sample: PBMCs. The receptors come from a woman younger than 30 in good health.

This clonotype appeared many times. This chain links TRBV14 with TRBJ1-5, with D maybe TRBD1 (6 bases). CDR3 size: 15 residues. V was shortened by 2 bases and J by 2 bases, with 10 bases between the two germline ends. From germline, CDR1 is SGHDN and CDR2 FVKESK. This CDR3 is CASSQSGVGNQPQHF. The CDR3 bases are TGTGCCAGCAGCCAATCAGGGGTCGGCAATCAGCCCCAGCATTTT.

This chain joins TRBV7-9 and TRBJ2-7; 8 bases match TRBD1. CDR3 length equals 14 residues. V lost 5 bases and J lost 4; bases outside the gene matches: 7. Germline CDR1 and CDR2: SEHNR and FQNEAQ (reference sequence). This CDR3 reads CASSARDRLYEQYF. The DNA for the CDR3 is TGTGCCAGCAGCGCCCGGGACAGGCTGTACGAGCAGTACTTC. Full variable domain (remainder filled in from reference TRBV7-9 and TRBJ2-7): DTGVSQNPRHKITKRGQNVTFRCDPISEHNRLYWYRQTLGQGPEFLTYFQNEAQLEKSRLLSDRFSAERPKGSFSTLEIQRTEQGDSAMYLCASSARDRLYEQYFGPGTRLTVT.

The chain joins TRBV20-1 to TRBJ2-3; the D gene is possibly TRBD2 (5 bases). V was shortened by 3 bases and J by 3 bases, with 22 bases between the two germline ends. Germline values: CDR1 DFQATT, CDR2 SNEGSKA (reference sequence). The CDR3 consists of 17 residues. CDR3 loop: CSASNKSFGVWTDTQYF. DNA for the CDR3: TGCAGTGCTAGTAATAAGTCGTTCGGGGTCTGGACAGATACGCAGTATTTT.

This clonotype was detected many times. This chain joins TRBV12-3 or TRBV12-4 and TRBJ2-2; D might be TRBD2 (6 bases). This CDR3 is 15 amino acids long. V was clipped by 3 bases and J by 9 bases, with 17 bases between them. The CDR3: CASSFLQGGLRELFF. CDR3 nucleotide sequence: TGTGCCAGCAGTTTCCTCCAGGGAGGTCTGAGGGAGCTGTTTTTT.

There are a few counts of this clonotype. J is TRBJ2-1 and V is TRBV4-1, with TRBD2 matching over 8 bases. CDR3 length equals 18 residues. Germline V gene sequence: CDR1 MGHRA, CDR2 YSYEKL. With 5 bases clipped from V and 4 bases from J, the junction kept 16 bases outside the gene matches. This CDR3 is CASSSLEQGLDGYNEQFF. The CDR3 region has the DNA TGCGCCAGCAGCTCCCTTGAACAGGGACTAGACGGGTACAATGAGCAGTTCTTC.

This clonotype occurred a few times. This rearrangement joins TRBV6-5 to TRBJ1-5; TRBD1 matches 9 bases. This CDR3 has 15 amino acids. CDR1 is MNHEY, CDR2 SVGAGI, per germline. With 3 bases clipped from V and 6 bases from J, the junction kept 6 bases outside the gene matches. The CDR3: CASSYGTGSSQPQHF. CDR3 bases: TGTGCCAGCAGTTATGGGACAGGGTCCTCTCAGCCCCAGCATTTT.

The chain carries TRBV15 and TRBJ2-5, with D maybe TRBD1 (5 bases). In germline, CDR1 is LNHNV, CDR2 YYDKDF (reference sequence). The V end lost 0 bases, the J end lost 7 bases, and 15 bases lay between the germline ends. This CDR3 is built from 15 residues. CDR3: CATSRDRAGIGTQYF. CDR3 nucleotide sequence: TGTGCCACCAGCAGAGATCGGGCAGGGATTGGGACCCAGTACTTC. The whole variable domain, filled in from reference TRBV15 and TRBJ2-5, reads DAMVIQNPRYQVTQFGKPVTLSCSQTLNHNVMYWYQQKSSQAPKLLFHYYDKDFNNEADTPDNFQSRRPNTSFCFLDIRSPGLGDTAMYLCATSRDRAGIGTQYFGPGTRLLVL.

In its sample, this clonotype was seen a few times. The rearrangement links TRBV3-1 to TRBJ2-5, with a weak D call TRBD1 (6 bases). Trimming left V 0 bases short and J 2 bases short, with 13 bases between. This CDR3 spans 16 amino acids. Germline V CDR1 and CDR2: LGHDT, YNNKEL (reference sequence). The CDR3 sequence: CASSQDHQGWQETQYF. The CDR3 DNA reads as TGTGCCAGCAGCCAAGATCATCAGGGGTGGCAAGAGACCCAGTACTTC.

This clonotype was seen only a few times. The chain is built from TRBV2 and TRBJ2-3; TRBD2 matches 8 bases. The CDR3 consists of 17 residues. Germline CDR1 is SNHLY and CDR2 is FYNNEI. With 4 bases clipped from V and 0 bases from J, the junction kept 9 bases outside the gene matches. The CDR3 loop reads CASSVPTSGTSTDTQYF. CDR3 DNA: TGTGCCAGCAGTGTCCCCACTAGCGGAACTAGCACAGATACGCAGTATTTT.

This clonotype was observed a handful of times. The chain employs TRBV20-1 and TRBJ2-1, with D possibly being TRBD1 or TRBD2 (5 bases each). The germline V and J ends were trimmed by 4 bases and 4 bases, with 14 bases remaining between them. In germline, CDR1 is DFQATT, CDR2 SNEGSKA (reference sequence). This CDR3 has 14 amino acids. CDR3 region: CSATGTDGYNEQFF. Here the CDR3 DNA reads TGCAGTGCTACCGGGACGGATGGATACAATGAGCAGTTCTTC.

The chain joins TRBV6-1 to TRBJ2-1, with D unresolved. Germline V gene lookup returns CDR1 MNHNS and CDR2 SASEGT. V lost 7 bases and J lost 5, with 24 bases in between. The CDR3 is made up of 17 amino acids. In DNA, the CDR3 is TGTGCCAGCACCCCGCCCCCCGGGCCAGTTCTGGACAATGAGCAGTTCTTC. It yields the protein CASTPPPGPVLDNEQFF.

The sample holds a few counts of this clonotype. The V call is TRBV7-6, the J call TRBJ2-1; 12 bases match TRBD2. Per germline, CDR1 SGHVS and CDR2 FNYEAQ. CDR3 length: 16 amino acids. After removal of 2 bases from V and 7 bases from J, the junction contained 6 bases not matched to a gene. This CDR3 is CASSLLAGGSRNEQFF. The CDR3 bases are TGTGCCAGCAGCTTACTAGCGGGAGGGTCGCGAAATGAGCAGTTCTTC.

The table lists this clonotype with a few counts. CDR3 DNA sequence: TGTGCCAGCAGCTATGGGGGGTTCGGGGCCAACGTCCTGACTTTC. Its translation: CASSYGGFGANVLTF. This chain connects TRBV7-9 to TRBJ2-6, with D possibly being TRBD2 (6 bases). Germline lookup yields CDR1 SEHNR and CDR2 FQNEAQ (reference sequence). V dropped 4 bases and J dropped 4 bases, with 11 bases sitting between them. This CDR3 is 15 amino acids long.

The rearrangement uses TRBV6-5 and TRBJ2-2; no firm D call. The CDR3 runs 15 residues. Germline V gene sequence: CDR1 MNHEY, CDR2 SVGAGI. V gave up 0 bases and J gave up 8 bases, with 13 bases separating them. CDR3 amino acids: CASSYSTRNGGELFF. CDR3 bases: TGTGCCAGCAGTTACTCGACACGAAACGGGGGGGAGCTGTTTTTT.

This chain uses TRBV4-1 with TRBJ2-5, with 9 bases identical to TRBD2. V shed 1 base and J 1 base; nucleotides not matched to a gene: 7. The CDR3 is 17 residues long. Per the germline V gene, CDR1 is MGHRA and CDR2 is YSYEKL. The CDR3 sequence: CASSQVEAGGGQETQYF. CDR3 nucleotide sequence: TGCGCCAGCAGCCAAGTTGAAGCGGGGGGCGGCCAAGAGACCCAGTACTTC.

This clonotype was detected many times. The rearrangement joins TRBV12-3 or TRBV12-4 to TRBJ1-1, with D unresolved. V was pared by 5 bases and J by 0 bases, with 10 bases between. This CDR3 has 14 amino acids. The CDR3 loop reads CASSLDALNTEAFF. The CDR3 DNA is TGTGCCAGCAGTCTCGACGCTCTGAACACTGAAGCTTTCTTT.

This chain joins TRBV10-1 and TRBJ1-2, with 7 bases that match TRBD1. This CDR3 contains 14 residues. With 6 bases clipped from V and 2 bases from J, the junction kept 6 bases outside the gene matches. CDR1 is WNHNN, CDR2 SYGVQD, per germline (reference sequence). The CDR3: CASSPGGLNYGYTF. The DNA for the CDR3 is TGCGCCAGCAGCCCAGGGGGGTTGAACTATGGCTACACCTTC.

The CDR3, as DNA: TGTGCCAGCACCACGAATAGAGGGAGGGCCGGGGTGCTCAATTCCGGGGAGCTGTTTTTT. This encodes CASTTNRGRAGVLNSGELFF. This chain connects TRBV9 to TRBJ2-2; the match to TRBD2 covers 7 bases. The CDR3 has 20 amino acids. The J segment lost 6 bases and the V segment lost 6 bases, leaving 26 bases of the junction unmatched. Germline V CDR1 and CDR2: SGDLS, YYNGEE.

This clonotype was recorded many times. The genes are TRBV10-1 and TRBJ1-1; D gene uncertain. The CDR3 has 14 residues. Trimming removed 0 bases at V and 1 base at J, with 6 bases between. Germline CDR1 reads WNHNN; CDR2 reads SYGVQD (reference sequence). The CDR3 protein is CASSESPGNTEAFF. The CDR3 DNA follows: TGCGCCAGCAGTGAGTCTCCAGGGAACACTGAAGCTTTCTTT.

This clonotype was recorded a few times. The chain recombines TRBV20-1 with TRBJ2-1; 9 bases fit TRBD2. Germline V gives CDR1 DFQATT, CDR2 SNEGSKA (reference sequence). The J segment lost 8 bases and the V segment lost 6 bases, leaving 11 bases of the junction unmatched. The CDR3 runs to 14 residues. CDR3 sequence (DNA): TGCAGTGCCCTAGTCGGAGTAGCGGGAGATGAGCAGTTCTTC. Translating gives CSALVGVAGDEQFF.

This clonotype occurred many times. The chain employs TRBV7-2 and TRBJ2-1; 7 bases line up with TRBD2. The germline CDR1 and CDR2 sequences are SGHTA and FQGNSA. V trimming: 3 bases; J trimming: 8 bases; junction bases outside the gene matches: 7. CDR3 length: 14 residues. The CDR3 sequence is CASSFTSEYYEQFF. DNA of the CDR3: TGTGCCAGCAGCTTTACTAGCGAATACTATGAGCAGTTCTTC.

At least ten counts were recorded for this clonotype. The V gene is TRBV12-3 or TRBV12-4, the J gene TRBJ2-2; D is undetermined. V lost 5 bases, J lost 5 bases, and 12 bases lay in between. There are 14 residues in the CDR3. CDR3 protein: CASSPMAQTGELFF. The CDR3 nucleotides read TGTGCCAGCAGTCCCATGGCCCAAACCGGGGAGCTGTTTTTT.

This clonotype was observed a handful of times. CDR3 amino acids: CASSLLGKPEAFF. CDR3 DNA sequence: TGTGCCAGCAGTTTATTAGGGAAACCTGAAGCTTTCTTT. The chain recombines TRBV28 with TRBJ1-1, with D uncertain. Germline values: CDR1 MDHEN, CDR2 SYDVKM. The CDR3 totals 13 residues. Trimming took 1 base from V and 6 from J, leaving 9 bases between them.

This clonotype came up many times. This sequence joins TRBV7-2 and TRBJ2-2; unclear D gene. The CDR3 length is 13 residues. Germline CDR1 and CDR2: SGHTA and FQGNSA. V lost 5 bases and J 6 bases, leaving 10 bases between the germline ends. The CDR3 region is CASSATIPGELFF. In DNA, the CDR3 is TGTGCCAGCAGCGCAACGATACCCGGGGAGCTGTTTTTT.

This clonotype was recorded a few times. CDR3 residues: CASSNTGETQYF. Here the CDR3 DNA reads TGCGCCAGCAGCAATACAGGGGAGACCCAGTACTTC. V is TRBV5-1 and J is TRBJ2-5; the D gene is possibly TRBD1 (6 bases). V lost 4 bases and J 5 bases, leaving 9 bases between the germline ends. CDR1 SGHRS and CDR2 YFSETQ come from the germline V gene. The CDR3 length is 12 residues. Combining the CDR3 with reference TRBV5-1 and TRBJ2-5 gives the whole variable domain KAGVTQTPRYLIKTRGQQVTLSCSPISGHRSVSWYQQTPGQGLQFLFEYFSETQRNKGNFPGRFSGRQFSNSRSEMNVSTLELGDSALYLCASSNTGETQYFGPGTRLLVL.

This clonotype turned up a few times. The chain joins TRBV7-6 to TRBJ2-3, with D perhaps TRBD1 (6 bases). This CDR3 region has 15 residues. V was shortened by 6 bases and J by 2 bases, with 15 bases between the two germline ends. Germline-derived CDR1 and CDR2 are SGHVS and FNYEAQ. CDR3 in amino acids: CASRWAGEPTDTQYF. The CDR3 DNA follows: TGTGCCAGCAGGTGGGCAGGGGAACCCACAGATACGCAGTATTTT.

The chain carries TRBV7-9 and TRBJ2-2; maybe TRBD1 (6 bases). With 6 bases removed from V and 6 bases from J, the gap between germline ends came to 17 bases. Germline CDR1 reads SEHNR; CDR2 reads FQNEAQ (reference sequence). This CDR3 has 15 residues. The CDR3 sequence is CASRPGVSVSGELFF. For the CDR3, the DNA is TGTGCCAGCAGACCAGGGGTATCAGTTTCCGGGGAGCTGTTTTTT.

This clonotype was found many times. V usage is TRBV7-9 and J usage is TRBJ2-2, with D unresolved. The CDR3 is 14 residues long. Germline V CDR1 and CDR2: SEHNR, FQNEAQ (reference sequence). V was clipped by 5 bases and J by 8 bases, with 15 bases between them. The CDR3 coding sequence is TGTGCCAGCAGCGTCCCTGGGTCGTTAGGGGAGCTGTTTTTT. It encodes CASSVPGSLGELFF.

This clonotype was observed a handful of times. This chain uses TRBV2 with TRBJ2-7; D is perhaps TRBD2 (6 bases). Germline assignment: CDR1 SNHLY and CDR2 FYNNEI. There are 15 residues in the CDR3. With 1 base removed from V and 2 bases from J, the gap between germline ends came to 12 bases. CDR3 nucleotides: TGTGCCAGCAGTGAAGTCGGTAGCGGTCCCTACGAGCAGTACTTC. This translates into CASSEVGSGPYEQYF.

This clonotype showed up many times. The chain uses TRBV5-1 and TRBJ2-6; weak D call: TRBD1 (6 bases). This CDR3 has 18 residues. V shed 4 bases and J shed 0 bases, with 17 bases lying between them. Looked up from germline, CDR1 is SGHRS and CDR2 is YFSETQ. The chain's CDR3 is CASSTGQTYSSGANVLTF. CDR3 coding DNA: TGCGCCAGCAGCACTGGACAGACCTATTCCTCTGGGGCCAACGTCCTGACTTTC.